This T cell receptor (beta chain) was retrieved from a study of T cells after yellow fever vaccination. This CDR3 contains 15 residues. In germline, CDR1 is SGHDT, CDR2 YYEEEE. V lost 6 bases and J 4 bases, leaving 16 bases between the germline ends. This clonotype showed up just a few times. The authors made TCR cDNA by 5'RACE template switching, adding a universal primer site and UMIs. From the 5' RACE reads, TCRdb called clonotypes with MiXCR, one entry per CDR3 protein. The sample has 50,000 or so distinct CDR3 sequences, about 6.6% seen once; the top ten hold more than 20%. Whole-study findings and limits: Abundant contaminating clonotypes from the bulk population could appear in FACS-sorted repertoires.

This rearrangement joins TRBV5-6 to TRBJ2-2; D not resolved. This receptor was obtained from a man aged 18 to 30 who received the YFV17D yellow fever vaccine. The source material was CD8+ T cells not binding an NS4B(214-222) dextramer, sorted from PBMCs, sampled around 45 days after the first yellow fever vaccination. CDR3 sequence (DNA): TGTGCCAGCACCTTTGGGGTGGGCGGCACCGGGGAGCTGTTTTTT. It is translated as CASTFGVGGTGELFF. The full variable domain, rest sourced from reference TRBV5-6 and TRBJ2-2, is DAGVTQSPTHLIKTRGQQVTLRCSPKSGHDTVSWYQQALGQGPQFIFQYYEEEERQRGNFPDRFSGHQFPNYSSELNVNALLLGDSALYLCASTFGVGGTGELFFGEGSRLTVL.